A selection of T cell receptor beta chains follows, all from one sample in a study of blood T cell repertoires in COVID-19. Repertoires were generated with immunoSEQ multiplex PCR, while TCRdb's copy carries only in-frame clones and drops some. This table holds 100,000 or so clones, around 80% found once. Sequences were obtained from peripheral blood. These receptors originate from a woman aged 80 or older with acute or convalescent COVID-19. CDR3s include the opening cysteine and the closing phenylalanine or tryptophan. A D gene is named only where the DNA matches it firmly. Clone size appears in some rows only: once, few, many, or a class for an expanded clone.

DNA: TGTGCCTGGAGTGTACCCGGGACAGGGCAAAAACTGTTTTTT; CDR3: CAWSVPGTGQKLFF; J: TRBJ1-4; size: -; V: TRBV30; D: TRBD1; length: 14
DNA: TGTGCCAGCAGTACGATACCGGGAGTGAGCGAGCAGTACTTC; CDR3: CASSTIPGVSEQYF; J: TRBJ2-7; size: -; V: TRBV6-5; D: -; length: 14
DNA: TGTGCCAGCATCACCTCGTGGGCCATGAACACTGAAGCTTTCTTT; CDR3: CASITSWAMNTEAFF; J: TRBJ1-1; size: few; V: TRBV5-6; D: -; length: 15
DNA: TGTGCCAGCAACAGCCCGCAGGGTACCGCCGGGGAGCTGTTTTTT; CDR3: CASNSPQGTAGELFF; J: TRBJ2-2; size: -; V: TRBV7-8; D: -; length: 15
DNA: TGTGCCAGCAGCTCTAGCAGGGAGGTCCGCGAGACCCAGTACTTC; CDR3: CASSSSREVRETQYF; J: TRBJ2-5; size: -; V: TRBV28; D: -; length: 15
DNA: TGTGCCAGCAGCCTCCTGGAGGGTACTGAAGCTTTCTTT; CDR3: CASSLLEGTEAFF; J: TRBJ1-1; size: -; V: TRBV12-3/TRBV12-4; D: -; length: 13
DNA: TGCAGCACAACCGGGACAGGGATCCAAGAGACCCAGTACTTC; CDR3: CSTTGTGIQETQYF; J: TRBJ2-5; size: -; V: TRBV29-1; D: TRBD1; length: 14
DNA: TGTGCCAGCAGCTTTACAGGGGGAGGTTACGATGGCTACACCTTC; CDR3: CASSFTGGGYDGYTF; J: TRBJ1-2; size: -; V: TRBV7-9; D: TRBD1; length: 15
DNA: TGTGCCAGCAGTTTATCCCTAAACAATGAGCAGTTCTTC; CDR3: CASSLSLNNEQFF; J: TRBJ2-1; size: -; V: TRBV27; D: -; length: 13
DNA: TGTGCCAGTAGTATGGGACTAGCGGGAGTCTACAATGAGCAGTTCTTC; CDR3: CASSMGLAGVYNEQFF; J: TRBJ2-1; size: -; V: TRBV19; D: TRBD2; length: 16
DNA: TGTGCCACCAGAGGCGGGAGAGGCACCGGGGAGCTGTTTTTT; CDR3: CATRGGRGTGELFF; J: TRBJ2-2; size: -; V: TRBV24-1; D: TRBD2; length: 14
DNA: TGTGCCAGTAGCCGAGGGGGTCCGCAAGAGACCCAGTACTTC; CDR3: CASSRGGPQETQYF; J: TRBJ2-5; size: -; V: TRBV19; D: -; length: 14
DNA: TGCGCCAGCAGCTTTAAGGGAGGGCCGAACACCGGGGAGCTGTTTTTT; CDR3: CASSFKGGPNTGELFF; J: TRBJ2-2; size: once; V: TRBV5-1; D: TRBD2; length: 16
DNA: TGTGCCAGCAGCTTGGCGACAGGGAGACGTAATCAGCCCCAGCATTTT; CDR3: CASSLATGRRNQPQHF; J: TRBJ1-5; size: -; V: TRBV5-8; D: TRBD1; length: 16
DNA: TGTGCCAGCAGCTCCACGAGACGGACAGGGTCGGGCTACACCTTC; CDR3: CASSSTRRTGSGYTF; J: TRBJ1-2; size: once; V: TRBV7-9; D: TRBD1; length: 15
DNA: TGTGCCAGCAGCTCAGCGGGTACAGATACGCAGTATTTT; CDR3: CASSSAGTDTQYF; J: TRBJ2-3; size: few; V: TRBV11-3; D: -; length: 13
DNA: TGTGCCAGCAGCGTTCCGTCTAGAAGGAATGAGCAGTTCTTC; CDR3: CASSVPSRRNEQFF; J: TRBJ2-1; size: few; V: TRBV9; D: -; length: 14
DNA: TGTGCCACCAGTACTAGGACCGAGACGGAGACCCAGTACTTC; CDR3: CATSTRTETETQYF; J: TRBJ2-5; size: -; V: TRBV15; D: -; length: 14
DNA: TGCGCCAGCAGTTACAGGACAGGGGGAGGAGAGACCCAGTACTTC; CDR3: CASSYRTGGGETQYF; J: TRBJ2-5; size: -; V: TRBV6-2/TRBV6-3; D: TRBD1; length: 15
DNA: TGTGCCACCAGCAGAGCGGGCCAGGGGGCCAACGAGCAGTACTTC; CDR3: CATSRAGQGANEQYF; J: TRBJ2-7; size: -; V: TRBV15; D: TRBD1; length: 15
DNA: TGTGCCAGCAGTTATAGGGGTGGGACAGATACGCAGTATTTT; CDR3: CASSYRGGTDTQYF; J: TRBJ2-3; size: -; V: TRBV6-5; D: -; length: 14
DNA: TGTGCCAGTAGTTGGTCACTTAACACTGAAGCTTTCTTT; CDR3: CASSWSLNTEAFF; J: TRBJ1-1; size: -; V: TRBV19; D: -; length: 13
DNA: TGCGCCAGCAGTGGAGCCGGGACTAGCGGGACAGATACGCAGTATTTT; CDR3: CASSGAGTSGTDTQYF; J: TRBJ2-3; size: -; V: TRBV10-1; D: TRBD2; length: 16
DNA: TGTGCCACCAGTGCCCTCCTACAGGGGCCGCAGTATTTT; CDR3: CATSALLQGPQYF; J: TRBJ2-3; size: -; V: TRBV24-1; D: TRBD1; length: 13
DNA: TGCGCCAGCAGGCCTAGCGGAATCTCCTACAATGAGCAGTTCTTC; CDR3: CASRPSGISYNEQFF; J: TRBJ2-1; size: few; V: TRBV5-1; D: TRBD2; length: 15
DNA: TGTGCCAGCAGCTTTACAGGGACTGGGGCCAACGTCCTGACTTTC; CDR3: CASSFTGTGANVLTF; J: TRBJ2-6; size: -; V: TRBV11-3; D: -; length: 15
DNA: TGCGCCAGCAGCTTAACCGGGACTCAAGAGACCCAGTACTTC; CDR3: CASSLTGTQETQYF; J: TRBJ2-5; size: once; V: TRBV5-1; D: -; length: 14
DNA: TGTGCCAGCAGCCCCGGGGAGACCCAGTACTTC; CDR3: CASSPGETQYF; J: TRBJ2-5; size: -; V: TRBV4-2; D: -; length: 11
DNA: TGCGCCAGCAGCCCCAGGACAGGGGGCAATGAGCAGTTCTTC; CDR3: CASSPRTGGNEQFF; J: TRBJ2-1; size: few; V: TRBV4-3; D: TRBD1; length: 14
DNA: TGCAGCGTTGACGGACTAGCGGGAGACAATGAGCAGTTCTTC; CDR3: CSVDGLAGDNEQFF; J: TRBJ2-1; size: few; V: TRBV29-1; D: TRBD2; length: 14
DNA: TGTGCCAGCAGTTTACTAGCGGGAGGGCAAGAGCAGTACTTC; CDR3: CASSLLAGGQEQYF; J: TRBJ2-7; size: -; V: TRBV27; D: TRBD2; length: 14
DNA: TGTGCCAGCTCAGACACAACTGGAAACACCATATATTTT; CDR3: CASSDTTGNTIYF; J: TRBJ1-3; size: -; V: TRBV18; D: -; length: 13
DNA: TGTGCCAGTAGTATGACGGGACAGGGATTCACTGAAGCTTTCTTT; CDR3: CASSMTGQGFTEAFF; J: TRBJ1-1; size: once; V: TRBV19; D: TRBD1; length: 15
DNA: TGTGCCAGCTCAAACACGGGACAAAGCAATCAGCCCCAGCATTTT; CDR3: CASSNTGQSNQPQHF; J: TRBJ1-5; size: few; V: TRBV18; D: -; length: 15
DNA: TGTGCCAGCAGCAAAGCGCAGAACTACGAGCAGTACTTC; CDR3: CASSKAQNYEQYF; J: TRBJ2-7; size: -; V: TRBV21-1; D: -; length: 13
DNA: TGTGCCAGCAGCTTAGGGGGACTCTCGACTAGACACACAGATACGCAGTATTTT; CDR3: CASSLGGLSTRHTDTQYF; J: TRBJ2-3; size: -; V: TRBV7-9; D: -; length: 18
DNA: TGTGCCAGCAGTGCGTCGGGGGAGGACGGCTACACCTTC; CDR3: CASSASGEDGYTF; J: TRBJ1-2; size: -; V: TRBV2; D: -; length: 13
DNA: TGTGCCAGCAGCTTAGGAGGGAGTAGCAATCAGCCCCAGCATTTT; CDR3: CASSLGGSSNQPQHF; J: TRBJ1-5; size: -; V: TRBV11-3; D: -; length: 15
DNA: TGTGCCAGCTCACCAGGCAGGATGAGTACTTTCTTT; CDR3: CASSPGRMSTFF; J: TRBJ1-1; size: -; V: TRBV18; D: -; length: 12
DNA: TGTGCCAGCAGTGCCCTCCTGGTGCGGACCGGGGAGCTGTTTTTT; CDR3: CASSALLVRTGELFF; J: TRBJ2-2; size: -; V: TRBV2; D: -; length: 15
DNA: TGTGCCAGCAGTTACTTATCTAACTCTGGAAACACCATATATTTT; CDR3: CASSYLSNSGNTIYF; J: TRBJ1-3; size: -; V: TRBV6-5; D: -; length: 15